These 30 T cell receptor beta chains came from one sample sequenced in a study of human T cells and chemical hapten exposure. Time point noted: healthy volunteer bleed at 6 weeks. Total RNA was isolated from whole blood that had not been fractionated. TCRdb independently ran MiXCR on the RACE reads; one entry per CDR3 protein. This sample has about 65,000 distinct CDR3 sequences, with under 7.5% found just once. Sequencing used whole blood. The origin of the receptors is a female donor in good health. Some clones in this sample may be carry-over from other donors' samples.

This clonotype was recorded many times. A read error may account for a junction end that differs from germline. The V gene is TRBV10-1, the J gene TRBJ1-1, with 8 bases fitting TRBD1. CDR3 length: 12 amino acids. Looked up from germline, CDR1 is WNHNN and CDR2 is SYGVQD (reference sequence). The CDR3 region has the DNA TGCGCCAGCGGTGACAGGGGCACTGAAGCTTTCTTT. Its translation is CASGDRGTEAFF.

This clonotype has only a few counts. The chain carries TRBV28 and TRBJ2-7, with D hard to call. Germline assignment: CDR1 MDHEN and CDR2 SYDVKM. V dropped 2 bases and J dropped 2 bases, with 7 bases sitting between them. This CDR3 is built from 13 residues. The CDR3 loop reads CASSLPFAYEQYF. The DNA for the CDR3 is TGTGCCAGCAGTTTACCCTTCGCCTACGAGCAGTACTTC. Together with reference TRBV28 and TRBJ2-7, the CDR3 gives the full variable domain: DVKVTQSSRYLVKRTGEKVFLECVQDMDHENMFWYRQDPGLGLRLIYFSYDVKMKEKGDIPEGYSVSREKKERFSLILESASTNQTSMYLCASSLPFAYEQYFGPGTRLTVT.

In this sample, this clonotype turned up many times. This chain joins TRBV12-3 or TRBV12-4 and TRBJ1-1; TRBD1 matches at 7 bases. Trimming at V came to 3 bases and at J to 9 bases, leaving 7 bases not matched to a gene. CDR3 length equals 13 residues. CDR3 in DNA: TGTGCCAGCAGTTTGGCCGAGGGGGCCCAAGCTTTCTTT. Its protein product is CASSLAEGAQAFF.

This clonotype occurred many times. The chain carries TRBV9 and TRBJ1-1; D uncertain. With 4 bases removed from V and 0 bases from J, the gap between germline ends came to 10 bases. The CDR3 spans 14 residues. Germline V gene sequence: CDR1 SGDLS, CDR2 YYNGEE. The CDR3 loop reads CASSPLLLNTEAFF. For the CDR3, the DNA is TGTGCCAGCAGCCCCCTACTTTTGAACACTGAAGCTTTCTTT.

This clonotype was seen only a few times. V usage is TRBV20-1 and J usage is TRBJ2-1; 10 bases are shared with TRBD2. J was trimmed by 3 bases and V by 5 bases; bases with no gene match: 10. This CDR3 has 16 amino acids. Germline loops: CDR1 DFQATT, CDR2 SNEGSKA (reference sequence). The CDR3 is CSAAPIAGGNYNEQFF. The CDR3 DNA reads as TGCAGTGCTGCACCCATAGCGGGAGGTAACTACAATGAGCAGTTCTTC.

This clonotype has ten or more counts. The CDR3 sequence: CASSLSSPNEQFF. The CDR3 region has the DNA TGTGCCAGCAGTTTGAGTAGCCCAAATGAGCAGTTCTTC. The V call is TRBV12-3 or TRBV12-4, the J call TRBJ2-1; unclear D gene. The V and J ends lost 3 bases and 7 bases respectively, with 10 bases between them. This CDR3 spans 13 amino acids.

This clonotype showed up many times. The chain combines TRBV20-1 with TRBJ2-7, with a possible D match to TRBD2 (5 bases). V lost 1 base to trimming and J lost 4 bases, with 8 bases between them. Germline CDR1 and CDR2: DFQATT and SNEGSKA (reference sequence). This CDR3 spans 12 amino acids. CDR3: CSARVEAYEQYF. Written as DNA, the CDR3 is TGCAGTGCTAGAGTGGAGGCATACGAGCAGTACTTC.

This clonotype has more than one count but fewer than ten. The CDR3 DNA sequence: TGTGCCAGCAGCCGTAACAGCGGGAATACAGATACGCAGTATTTT. Translating gives CASSRNSGNTDTQYF. V gene TRBV11-2 combines with J gene TRBJ2-3, with TRBD2 matching 7 bases. Germline V gene data show CDR1 as SGHAT and CDR2 as FQNNGV. V lost 5 bases, J lost 3 bases, and 8 bases stayed unmatched. The CDR3 extends over 15 amino acids.

This clonotype turned up a few times. The junction departs from the called germline gene at one end, perhaps through a read error. The chain couples TRBV12-3 or TRBV12-4 to TRBJ2-1; 7 nucleotides align to TRBD1. There are 15 residues in the CDR3. CDR3 coding DNA: TGTGCCAGCAGTTTAACGGGGACAGTAAACAACGAGCAGTTCTTC. Its protein product is CASSLTGTVNNEQFF.

This clonotype was recorded at least ten times. The chain links TRBV4-2 to TRBJ2-3; 7 bases map to TRBD2. Germline V lookup: CDR1 LGHNA, CDR2 YNFKEQ. This CDR3 has 14 amino acids. J lost 4 bases, V lost 1 base, and 2 bases had no gene match. The chain's CDR3 is CASSQGREADTQYF. The CDR3 DNA is TGTGCCAGCAGCCAAGGCCGGGAGGCAGATACGCAGTATTTT.

The rearrangement uses TRBV6-5 and TRBJ2-3, with 7 nucleotides matching TRBD1. With 6 bases clipped from V and 0 bases from J, the junction kept 3 bases outside the gene matches. This CDR3 is built from 14 residues. Germline V lookup: CDR1 MNHEY, CDR2 SVGAGI. CDR3 sequence reads: CASSWDRSTDTQYF. The CDR3 DNA sequence: TGTGCCAGCAGCTGGGACAGAAGCACAGATACGCAGTATTTT.

This clonotype was detected ten times or more. The CDR3 spells CASRHAPRNTEAFF. The CDR3 DNA reads TGTGCCAGCAGACATGCCCCCAGGAACACTGAAGCTTTCTTT. This chain connects TRBV28 to TRBJ1-1; D unclear. Trimming removed 6 bases at V and 1 base at J, with 12 bases between. The CDR3 loop spans 14 amino acids. Per germline, CDR1 MDHEN and CDR2 SYDVKM.

Written as DNA, the CDR3 is TGTGCCAGCAGCAAAGAAGTCGGGGAGACCCAGTACTTC. Amino acids: CASSKEVGETQYF. The chain combines TRBV21-1 with TRBJ2-5. TRBV21-1 is annotated as a pseudogene. The CDR3 is 13 residues long.

This clonotype occurred many times. J is TRBJ2-1 and V is TRBV27; D might be TRBD1 or TRBD2, each matching 5 bases. V dropped 4 bases and J dropped 0 bases, with 13 bases sitting between them. This CDR3 spans 16 amino acids. Germline values: CDR1 MNHEY, CDR2 SMNVEV (reference sequence). This chain's CDR3 is CASSSGRMSSYNEQFF. CDR3 bases: TGTGCCAGCAGTTCGGGACGGATGAGCTCCTACAATGAGCAGTTCTTC.

This clonotype came up many times. The chain couples TRBV6-1 to TRBJ2-7, with D possibly TRBD2 on 5 matching bases. V lost 7 bases and J lost 2, with 15 bases in between. Germline CDR1 and CDR2: MNHNS and SASEGT. CDR3 length: 14 amino acids. As DNA, the CDR3 is TGTGCCAGCAACCAACCGGGAATCGCCTACGAGCAGTACTTC. Its translation is CASNQPGIAYEQYF.

This clonotype was observed a handful of times. This chain joins TRBV12-3 or TRBV12-4 and TRBJ1-4, with D tentatively TRBD1 (5 bases). This CDR3 contains 15 residues. Trimming removed 5 bases from V and 5 bases from J, with 15 bases in between. The CDR3 here is CASSPRGMMNEKLFF. The CDR3 nucleotides are TGTGCCAGCAGTCCACGGGGGATGATGAATGAAAAACTGTTTTTT.

This clonotype was counted between two and nine times. The rearrangement uses TRBV5-6 and TRBJ2-1; no clear D. The CDR3 contains 15 residues. The germline V and J ends were trimmed by 6 bases and 0 bases, with 13 bases remaining between them. Germline V lookup: CDR1 SGHDT, CDR2 YYEEEE. Here the CDR3 DNA reads TGTGCCAGCAACCCAGGTTTGAGCTCCTACAATGAGCAGTTCTTC. Translating it yields CASNPGLSSYNEQFF.

This clonotype was seen a handful of times. The chain links TRBV29-1 to TRBJ2-3; 9 bases agree with TRBD2. There are 13 residues in the CDR3. Germline V lookup: CDR1 SQVTM, CDR2 ANQGSEA. V was pared by 8 bases and J by 2 bases, with 5 bases of the junction left unmatched. The CDR3 loop reads CSTREGVTDTQYF. The DNA of the CDR3 is TGCAGCACGCGGGAGGGCGTCACAGATACGCAGTATTTT.

This clonotype has only a few counts. The gene calls are TRBV2 and TRBJ1-1; tentatively, D is TRBD1 (6 bases). Looked up from germline, CDR1 is SNHLY and CDR2 is FYNNEI. This CDR3 spans 12 amino acids. The V end lost 8 bases, the J end lost 4 bases, and 11 bases lay between the germline ends. In DNA form, the CDR3 reads TGTGCCAGCGGGGAGGGGGGCACTGAAGCTTTCTTT. Amino acids: CASGEGGTEAFF.

This clonotype has a count of ten or more. V gene TRBV20-1 combines with J gene TRBJ2-3; no definite D call. Looked up from germline, CDR1 is DFQATT and CDR2 is SNEGSKA (reference sequence). The CDR3 spans 11 residues. Trimming left V 6 bases short and J 5 bases short, with 9 bases between. The CDR3, as DNA: TGCAGTGCCCCGGGCCGAGATACGCAGTATTTT. The encoded protein is CSAPGRDTQYF.

The table lists this clonotype with a few counts. The chain has TRBV5-6 and TRBJ2-1; a possible D gene is TRBD2 (5 bases). V was pared by 0 bases and J by 0 bases, with 10 bases between. CDR1 SGHDT and CDR2 YYEEEE come from the germline V gene. The CDR3 loop spans 16 amino acids. The CDR3 sequence: CASSLDAGYSYNEQFF. The CDR3 DNA reads as TGTGCCAGCAGCTTGGACGCGGGTTACTCCTACAATGAGCAGTTCTTC.

This clonotype was seen a few times. V usage is TRBV7-2 and J usage is TRBJ2-3; tentatively, D is TRBD1 (6 bases). Germline CDR1 is SGHTA and CDR2 is FQGNSA. V lost 0 bases and J lost 1, with 11 bases in between. CDR3 length: 16 amino acids. The CDR3 reads CASSLALGARTDTQYF. CDR3 sequence (DNA): TGTGCCAGCAGCTTAGCGTTGGGGGCTCGCACAGATACGCAGTATTTT.

This chain connects TRBV2 to TRBJ1-1; 7 nucleotides match TRBD1. Germline V lookup: CDR1 SNHLY, CDR2 FYNNEI. V shed 3 bases and J 4 bases; nucleotides not matched to a gene: 2. This CDR3 contains 13 residues. The CDR3 sequence is CASSDRGLTEAFF. CDR3 sequence (DNA): TGTGCCAGCAGTGATAGGGGGCTCACTGAAGCTTTCTTT.

The table lists this clonotype with a few counts. The rearrangement links TRBV5-1 to TRBJ2-3; D is ambiguous. Germline values: CDR1 SGHRS, CDR2 YFSETQ. The CDR3 consists of 12 residues. V dropped 7 bases and J dropped 3 bases, with 9 bases sitting between them. CDR3 in DNA: TGCGCCAGCTCCGACCAGACAGATACGCAGTATTTT. Protein: CASSDQTDTQYF.

This clonotype was observed a handful of times. The V call is TRBV7-2, the J call TRBJ2-7, with D uncertain. Trimming stripped 2 bases from V and 3 bases from J, with 11 bases between. The CDR3 has 14 residues. Germline assignment: CDR1 SGHTA and CDR2 FQGNSA. The DNA for the CDR3 is TGTGCCAGCAGCTTACGCCAGGCCCACTACGAGCAGTACTTC. The encoded protein is CASSLRQAHYEQYF. Full variable domain (missing parts from reference TRBV7-2 and TRBJ2-7): GAGVSQSPSNKVTEKGKDVELRCDPISGHTALYWYRQSLGQGLEFLIYFQGNSAPDKSGLPSDRFSAERTGGSVSTLTIQRTQQEDSAVYLCASSLRQAHYEQYFGPGTRLTVT.

This chain joins TRBV6-2 or TRBV6-3 and TRBJ1-1; TRBD1 agrees at 10 bases. V lost 6 bases and J lost 4; bases outside the gene matches: 8. CDR3 length: 15 residues. Germline V CDR1 and CDR2: MNHEY, SVGEGT. This CDR3 is CASRDGTGASTEAFF. Here the CDR3 DNA reads TGTGCCAGCAGGGATGGGACAGGGGCCAGCACTGAAGCTTTCTTT.

This clonotype was seen repeatedly, ten times or more. The genes are TRBV14 and TRBJ1-2, with D possibly TRBD1 on 5 matching bases. CDR3 length: 16 residues. V lost 0 bases and J lost 6, with 17 bases in between. The germline gives CDR1 SGHDN, CDR2 FVKESK. The CDR3 is CASSQDLGVGTNGYTF. CDR3 DNA: TGTGCCAGCAGCCAAGATTTAGGAGTCGGGACGAATGGCTACACCTTC. Complete variable domain (other parts from reference TRBV14 and TRBJ1-2): EAGVTQFPSHSVIEKGQTVTLRCDPISGHDNLYWYRRVMGKEIKFLLHFVKESKQDESGMPNNRFLAERTGGTYSTLKVQPAELEDSGVYFCASSQDLGVGTNGYTFGSGTRLTVV.

J is TRBJ2-7 and V is TRBV6-5, with D tentatively TRBD2 (6 bases). In germline, CDR1 is MNHEY, CDR2 SVGAGI. CDR3 length: 12 residues. The V end lost 10 bases, the J end lost 6 bases, and 16 bases lay between the germline ends. As DNA, the CDR3 is TGTGCCACGTACGGGAGTCCCTCCGAGCAGTACTTC. Its translation is CATYGSPSEQYF.

V is TRBV20-1 and J is TRBJ2-2; perhaps TRBD2 as D (5 bases). Per the germline V gene, CDR1 is DFQATT and CDR2 is SNEGSKA (reference sequence). V was trimmed by 1 base and J by 2 bases, leaving 8 bases between them. The CDR3 is 14 residues long. The CDR3 loop is CSARGTGNTGELFF. Here the CDR3 DNA reads TGCAGTGCTAGAGGCACGGGAAACACCGGGGAGCTGTTTTTT.

This clonotype showed up many times. The V and J genes are TRBV20-1 and TRBJ2-3; 8 nucleotides line up with TRBD2. Germline V gene data show CDR1 as DFQATT and CDR2 as SNEGSKA (reference sequence). The length of the CDR3 is 13 residues. V was pared by 5 bases and J by 1 base, with 2 bases of the junction left unmatched. The CDR3 region is CSAELAGTDTQYF. The DNA for the CDR3 is TGCAGTGCTGAACTAGCGGGCACAGATACGCAGTATTTT.